This TCR beta chain was sequenced in a study of T cell clones after liver transplantation. Study-wide results and limits: A significant post-transplant drop in circulating graft-donor-reactive CD4 TCRbeta sequences occurred in most of the 8 subjects. A larger donor-reactive than third-party decline suggested partial antigen-specific deletion.

Trimming left V 2 bases short and J 0 bases short, with 10 bases between. Germline CDR1 is SGHTA and CDR2 is FQGNSA. CDR3 size: 15 residues. With respect to this clone: What it binds is unknown.

TCRdb's table, derived via immunoSEQ multiplex PCR, lists solely in-frame clones and lacks some. The top ten clones hold roughly 0.54% of a sample with over 60,000 clones, 80% of them seen once. The TCR was taken from a human donor who received a liver transplant. The rearrangement uses TRBV7-2 and TRBJ1-2; possibly TRBD1 for D (6 bases). The sequencing here drew on CD4+ T cells from blood, taken before liver transplant. CDR3 DNA: TGTGCCAGCAGCTTACGGGGGCGGGCTAACTATGGCTACACCTTC. Amino acid sequence: CASSLRGRANYGYTF.